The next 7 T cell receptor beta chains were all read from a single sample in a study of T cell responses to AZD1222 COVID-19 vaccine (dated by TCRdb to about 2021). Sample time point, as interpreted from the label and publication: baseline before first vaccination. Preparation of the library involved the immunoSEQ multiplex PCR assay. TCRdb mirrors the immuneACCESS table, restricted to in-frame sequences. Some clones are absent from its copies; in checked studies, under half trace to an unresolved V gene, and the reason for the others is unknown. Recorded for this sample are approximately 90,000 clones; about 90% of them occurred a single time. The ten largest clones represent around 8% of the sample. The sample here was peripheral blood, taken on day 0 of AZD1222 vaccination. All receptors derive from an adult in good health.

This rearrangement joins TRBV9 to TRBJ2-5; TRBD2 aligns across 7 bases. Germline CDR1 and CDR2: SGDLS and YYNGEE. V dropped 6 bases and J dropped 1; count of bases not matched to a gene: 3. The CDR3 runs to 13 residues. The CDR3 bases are TGTGCCAGCACAGCTAGCGGCCAAGAGACCCAGTACTTC. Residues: CASTASGQETQYF.

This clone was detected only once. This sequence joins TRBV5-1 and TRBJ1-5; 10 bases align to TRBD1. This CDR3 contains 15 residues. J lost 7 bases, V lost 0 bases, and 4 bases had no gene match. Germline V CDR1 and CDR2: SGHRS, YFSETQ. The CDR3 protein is CASSLETGGRQPQHF. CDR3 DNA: TGCGCCAGCAGCTTGGAGACAGGGGGCCGCCAGCCCCAGCATTTT.

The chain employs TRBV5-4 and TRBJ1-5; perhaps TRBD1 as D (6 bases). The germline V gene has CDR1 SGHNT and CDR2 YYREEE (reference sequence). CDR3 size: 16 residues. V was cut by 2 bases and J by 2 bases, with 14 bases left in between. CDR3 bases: TGTGCCAGCAGCTTCACAGGGAGTCGGGGCAATCAGCCCCAGCATTTT. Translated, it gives CASSFTGSRGNQPQHF.

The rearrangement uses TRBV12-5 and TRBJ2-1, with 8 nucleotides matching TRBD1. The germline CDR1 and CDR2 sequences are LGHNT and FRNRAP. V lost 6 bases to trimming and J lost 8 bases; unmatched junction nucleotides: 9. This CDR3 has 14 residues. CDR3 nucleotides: TGTGCTAGTGGGTCCGCGCAGGGGGCCTATGAGCAGTTCTTC. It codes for CASGSAQGAYEQFF.

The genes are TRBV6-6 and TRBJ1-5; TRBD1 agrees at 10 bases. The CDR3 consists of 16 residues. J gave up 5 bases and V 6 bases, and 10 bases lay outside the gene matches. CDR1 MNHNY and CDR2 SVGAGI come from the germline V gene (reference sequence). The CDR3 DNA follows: TGTGCCAGCAGAGACCGACAGGGGGCTCTGGATCAGCCCCAGCATTTT. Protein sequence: CASRDRQGALDQPQHF.

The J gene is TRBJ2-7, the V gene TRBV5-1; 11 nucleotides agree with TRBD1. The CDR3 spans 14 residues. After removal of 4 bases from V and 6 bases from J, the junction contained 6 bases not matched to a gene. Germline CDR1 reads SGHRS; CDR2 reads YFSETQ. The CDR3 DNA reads TGCGCCAGCAGCCCCGGGACAGGGGGTCTCGAGCAGTACTTC. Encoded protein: CASSPGTGGLEQYF.

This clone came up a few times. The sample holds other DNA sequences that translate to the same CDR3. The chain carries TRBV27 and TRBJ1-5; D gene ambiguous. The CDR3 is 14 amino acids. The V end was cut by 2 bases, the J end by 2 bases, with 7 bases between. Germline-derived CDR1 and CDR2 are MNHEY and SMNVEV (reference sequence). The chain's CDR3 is CASSLREGNQPQHF. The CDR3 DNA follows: TGTGCCAGCAGTTTACGGGAAGGCAATCAGCCCCAGCATTTT.